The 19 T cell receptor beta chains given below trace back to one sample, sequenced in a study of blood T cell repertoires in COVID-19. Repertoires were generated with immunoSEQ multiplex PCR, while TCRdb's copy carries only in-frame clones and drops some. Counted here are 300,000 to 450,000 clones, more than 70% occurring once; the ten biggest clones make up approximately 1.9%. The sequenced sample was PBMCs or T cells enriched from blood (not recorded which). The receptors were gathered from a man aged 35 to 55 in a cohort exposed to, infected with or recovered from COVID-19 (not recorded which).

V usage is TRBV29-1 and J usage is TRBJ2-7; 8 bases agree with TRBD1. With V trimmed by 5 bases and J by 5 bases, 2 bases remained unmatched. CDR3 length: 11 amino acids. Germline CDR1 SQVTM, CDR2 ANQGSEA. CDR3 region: CSVWTGNEQYF. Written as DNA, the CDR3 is TGCAGCGTTTGGACAGGGAACGAGCAGTACTTC.

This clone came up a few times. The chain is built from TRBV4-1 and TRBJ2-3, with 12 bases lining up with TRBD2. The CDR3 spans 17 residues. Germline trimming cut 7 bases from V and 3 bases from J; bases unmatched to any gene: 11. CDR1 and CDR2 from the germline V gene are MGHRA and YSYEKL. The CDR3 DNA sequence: TGCGCCAGCACCCTCATGATGACTAGCGGGAGTACAGATACGCAGTATTTT. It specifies CASTLMMTSGSTDTQYF.

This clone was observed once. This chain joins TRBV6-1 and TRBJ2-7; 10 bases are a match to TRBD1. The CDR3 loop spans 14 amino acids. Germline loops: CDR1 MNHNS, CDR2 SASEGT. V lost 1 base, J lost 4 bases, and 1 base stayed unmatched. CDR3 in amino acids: CASSEGQGAYEQYF. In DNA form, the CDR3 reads TGTGCCAGCAGTGAAGGACAGGGGGCTTACGAGCAGTACTTC.

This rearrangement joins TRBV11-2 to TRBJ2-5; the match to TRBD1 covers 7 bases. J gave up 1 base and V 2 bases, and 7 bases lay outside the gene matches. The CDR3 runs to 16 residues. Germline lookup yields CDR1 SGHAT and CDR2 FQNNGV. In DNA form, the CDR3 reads TGTGCCAGCAGCTTACCCGGCAGGGGGACCCAAGAGACCCAGTACTTC. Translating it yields CASSLPGRGTQETQYF.

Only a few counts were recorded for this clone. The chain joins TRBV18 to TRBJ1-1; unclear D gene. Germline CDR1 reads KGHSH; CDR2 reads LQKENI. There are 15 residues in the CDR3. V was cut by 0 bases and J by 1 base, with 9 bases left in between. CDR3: CASSPPGRQNTEAFF. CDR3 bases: TGTGCCAGCTCACCACCCGGCAGGCAGAACACTGAAGCTTTCTTT.

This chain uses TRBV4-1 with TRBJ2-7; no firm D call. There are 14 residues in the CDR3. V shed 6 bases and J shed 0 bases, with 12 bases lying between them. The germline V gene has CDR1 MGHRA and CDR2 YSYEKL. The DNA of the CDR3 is TGCGCCAGCAGTCCCTTACCCAGCTCCTACGAGCAGTACTTC. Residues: CASSPLPSSYEQYF.

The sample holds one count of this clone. CDR3 bases: TGTGCCAGCAGCCAATCTAGCGGGAGAGTGGAGACCCAGTACTTC. Amino acid sequence: CASSQSSGRVETQYF. The rearrangement uses TRBV16 and TRBJ2-5; TRBD2 aligns across 9 bases. The J segment lost 5 bases and the V segment lost 0 bases, leaving 4 bases of the junction unmatched. Germline CDR1 and CDR2: KGHSY and FQNENV. The CDR3 is made up of 15 amino acids.

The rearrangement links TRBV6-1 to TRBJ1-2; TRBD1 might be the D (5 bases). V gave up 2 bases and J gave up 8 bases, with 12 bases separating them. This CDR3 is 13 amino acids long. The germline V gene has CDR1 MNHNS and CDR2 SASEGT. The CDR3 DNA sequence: TGTGCCAGCAGTGAACTCGGGGGGGGAGGCTACACCTTC. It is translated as CASSELGGGGYTF.

CDR3 nucleotides: TGTGCCAGCAGTTACCGGGGGAACGGTCCTGTGGGCTACACCTTC. Translating gives CASSYRGNGPVGYTF. The chain combines TRBV6-6 with TRBJ1-2; tentatively, D is TRBD1 (5 bases). Germline V gene lookup returns CDR1 MNHNY and CDR2 SVGAGI (reference sequence). The germline V and J ends were trimmed by 2 bases and 8 bases, with 18 bases remaining between them. The CDR3 is 15 amino acids.

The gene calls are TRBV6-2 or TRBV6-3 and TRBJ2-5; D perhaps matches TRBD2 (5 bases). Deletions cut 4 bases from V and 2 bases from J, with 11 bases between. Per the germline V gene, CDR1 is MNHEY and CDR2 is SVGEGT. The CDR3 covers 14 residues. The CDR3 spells CASSSLGRQETQYF. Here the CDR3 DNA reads TGTGCCAGCAGTTCGTTAGGGAGACAAGAGACCCAGTACTTC.

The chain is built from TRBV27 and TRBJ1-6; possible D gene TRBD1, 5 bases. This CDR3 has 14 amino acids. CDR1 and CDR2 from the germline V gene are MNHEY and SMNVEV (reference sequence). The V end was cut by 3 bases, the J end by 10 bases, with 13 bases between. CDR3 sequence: CASSLVQGSSPLHF. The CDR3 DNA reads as TGTGCCAGCAGTTTGGTGCAGGGAAGCTCACCCCTCCACTTT.

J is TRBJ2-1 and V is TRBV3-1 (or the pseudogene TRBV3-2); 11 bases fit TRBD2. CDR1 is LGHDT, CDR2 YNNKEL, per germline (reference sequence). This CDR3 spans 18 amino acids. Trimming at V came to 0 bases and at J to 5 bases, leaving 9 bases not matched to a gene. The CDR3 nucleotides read TGTGCCAGCAGCCAAGACGGGGCCGGGACTAGCGGACACAATGAGCAGTTCTTC. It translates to CASSQDGAGTSGHNEQFF.

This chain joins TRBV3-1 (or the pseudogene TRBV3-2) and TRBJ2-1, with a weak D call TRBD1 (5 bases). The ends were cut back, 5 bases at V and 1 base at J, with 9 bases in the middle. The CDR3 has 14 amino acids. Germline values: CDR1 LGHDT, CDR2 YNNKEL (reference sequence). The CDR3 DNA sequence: TGTGCCAGCAGCACAGGAGTTTCCTACAATGAGCAGTTCTTC. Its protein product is CASSTGVSYNEQFF.

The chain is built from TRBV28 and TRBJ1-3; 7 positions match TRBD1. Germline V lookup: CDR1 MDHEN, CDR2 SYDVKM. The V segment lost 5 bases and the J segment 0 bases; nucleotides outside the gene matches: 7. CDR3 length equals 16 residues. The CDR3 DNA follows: TGTGCCAGCAGTCTAACAGGGGTAAACTCTGGAAACACCATATATTTT. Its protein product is CASSLTGVNSGNTIYF.

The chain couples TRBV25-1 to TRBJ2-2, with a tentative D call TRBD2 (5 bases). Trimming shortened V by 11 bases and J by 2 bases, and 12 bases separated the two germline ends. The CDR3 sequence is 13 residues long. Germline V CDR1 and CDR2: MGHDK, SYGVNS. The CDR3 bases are TGTGCCTCGGGGTCTGAAAACACCGGGGAGCTGTTTTTT. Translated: CASGSENTGELFF.

CDR3 loop: CASSLGGQGDNQPQHF. The CDR3 nucleotides are TGTGCCAGCAGCTTGGGCGGACAGGGGGACAATCAGCCCCAGCATTTT. V usage is TRBV5-4 and J usage is TRBJ1-5; 10 bases fit TRBD1. The ends lost 0 bases at V and 3 bases at J; junction bases unmatched: 3. Looked up from germline, CDR1 is SGHNT and CDR2 is YYREEE (reference sequence). The CDR3 spans 16 residues.

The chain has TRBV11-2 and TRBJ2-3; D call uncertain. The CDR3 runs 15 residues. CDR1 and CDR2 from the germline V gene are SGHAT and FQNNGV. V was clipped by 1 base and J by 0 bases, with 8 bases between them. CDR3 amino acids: CASSLGRWSTDTQYF. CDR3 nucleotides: TGTGCCAGCAGCTTAGGTCGGTGGAGCACAGATACGCAGTATTTT.

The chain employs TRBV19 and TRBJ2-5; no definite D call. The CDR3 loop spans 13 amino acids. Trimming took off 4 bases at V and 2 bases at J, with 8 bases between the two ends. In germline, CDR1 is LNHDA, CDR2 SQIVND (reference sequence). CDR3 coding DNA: TGTGCCAGTAGTACGGTACTACAAGAGACCCAGTACTTC. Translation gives CASSTVLQETQYF.

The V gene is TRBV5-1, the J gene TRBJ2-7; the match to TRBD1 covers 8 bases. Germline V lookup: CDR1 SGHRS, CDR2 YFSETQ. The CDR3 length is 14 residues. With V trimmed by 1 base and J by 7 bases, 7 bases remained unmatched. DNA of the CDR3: TGCGCCAGCAGCTTGTCAGGGGGCCGGGGGGAGCAGTACTTC. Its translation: CASSLSGGRGEQYF.